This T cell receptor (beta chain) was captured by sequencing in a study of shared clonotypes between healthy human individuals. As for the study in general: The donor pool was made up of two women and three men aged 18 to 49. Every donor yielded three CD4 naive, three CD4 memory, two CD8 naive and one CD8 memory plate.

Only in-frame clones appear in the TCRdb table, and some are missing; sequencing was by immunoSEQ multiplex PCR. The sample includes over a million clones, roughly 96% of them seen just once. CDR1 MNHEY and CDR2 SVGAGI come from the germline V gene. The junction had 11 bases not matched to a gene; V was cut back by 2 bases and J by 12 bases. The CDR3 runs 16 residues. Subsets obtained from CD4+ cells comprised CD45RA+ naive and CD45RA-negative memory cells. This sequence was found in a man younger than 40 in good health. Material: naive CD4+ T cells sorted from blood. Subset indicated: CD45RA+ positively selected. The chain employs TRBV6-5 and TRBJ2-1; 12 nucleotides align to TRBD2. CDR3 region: CASSYLRLAGGSMQFF. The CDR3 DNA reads TGTGCCAGCAGTTACCTACGGCTAGCGGGGGGGTCGATGCAGTTCTTC.